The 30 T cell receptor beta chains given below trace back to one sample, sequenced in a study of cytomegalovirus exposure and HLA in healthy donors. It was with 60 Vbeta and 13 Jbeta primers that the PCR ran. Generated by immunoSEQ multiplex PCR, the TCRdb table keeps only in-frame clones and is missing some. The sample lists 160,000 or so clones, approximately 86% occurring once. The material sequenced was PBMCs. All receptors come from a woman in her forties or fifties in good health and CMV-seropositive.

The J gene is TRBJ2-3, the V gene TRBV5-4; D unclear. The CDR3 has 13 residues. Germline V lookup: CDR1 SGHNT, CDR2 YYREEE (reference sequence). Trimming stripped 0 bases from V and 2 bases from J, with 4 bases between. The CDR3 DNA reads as TGTGCCAGCAGCTTGGCGGTCACAGATACGCAGTATTTT. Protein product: CASSLAVTDTQYF.

CDR3 in amino acids: CASSSDRGLSSPLHF. The CDR3 DNA sequence: TGTGCCAGCAGTAGCGACAGGGGACTGAGTTCACCCCTCCACTTT. The rearrangement links TRBV25-1 to TRBJ1-6; the match to TRBD1 covers 8 bases. The length of the CDR3 is 15 residues. V was clipped by 5 bases and J by 9 bases; unmatched bases: 9. The germline V gene has CDR1 MGHDK and CDR2 SYGVNS.

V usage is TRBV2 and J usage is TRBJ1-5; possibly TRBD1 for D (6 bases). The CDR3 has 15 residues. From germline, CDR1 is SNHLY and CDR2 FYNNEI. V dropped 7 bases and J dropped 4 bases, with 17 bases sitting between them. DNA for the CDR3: TGTGCCAGCACCGGAGGGGGGGCCCTTAATCAGCCCCAGCATTTT. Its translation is CASTGGGALNQPQHF.

This CDR3 is CASSSILRGGNIQYF. The CDR3 DNA follows: TGTGCCAGCAGCTCGATACTGAGGGGGGGGAACATTCAGTACTTC. The chain couples TRBV28 to TRBJ2-4; D might be TRBD2 (7 bases). Germline lookup yields CDR1 MDHEN and CDR2 SYDVKM. CDR3 length equals 15 residues. V gave up 6 bases and J gave up 7 bases, with 19 bases separating them.

The DNA of the CDR3 is TGCGCCAGCAGCTCGCGGCAGGGTTCCCCCAAGACTGAAGCTTTCTTT. As protein: CASSSRQGSPKTEAFF. V is TRBV5-1 and J is TRBJ1-1; D possibly corresponds to TRBD1 (5 bases). CDR1 and CDR2 from the germline V gene are SGHRS and YFSETQ. The CDR3 sequence is 16 residues long. Trimming removed 3 bases at V and 5 bases at J, with 20 bases between.

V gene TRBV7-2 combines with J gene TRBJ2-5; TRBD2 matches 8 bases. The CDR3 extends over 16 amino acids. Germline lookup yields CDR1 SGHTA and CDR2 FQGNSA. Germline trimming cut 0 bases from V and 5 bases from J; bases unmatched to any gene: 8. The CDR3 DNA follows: TGTGCCAGCAGCTTAGCGACCGCGGGGGGCGGGGAGACCCAGTACTTC. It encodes CASSLATAGGGETQYF.

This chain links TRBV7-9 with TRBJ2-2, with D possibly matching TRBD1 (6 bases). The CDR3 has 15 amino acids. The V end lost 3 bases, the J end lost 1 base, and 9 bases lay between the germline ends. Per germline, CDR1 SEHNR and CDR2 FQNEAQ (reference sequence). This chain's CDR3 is CASSFRGRNTGELFF. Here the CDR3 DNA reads TGTGCCAGCAGCTTTAGGGGGAGGAACACCGGGGAGCTGTTTTTT.

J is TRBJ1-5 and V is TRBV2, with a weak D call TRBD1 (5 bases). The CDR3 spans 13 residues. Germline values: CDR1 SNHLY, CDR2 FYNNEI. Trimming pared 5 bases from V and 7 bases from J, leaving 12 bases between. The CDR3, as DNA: TGTGCCAGCAGTTGGACACCGCGCCAGCCCCAGCATTTT. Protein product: CASSWTPRQPQHF.

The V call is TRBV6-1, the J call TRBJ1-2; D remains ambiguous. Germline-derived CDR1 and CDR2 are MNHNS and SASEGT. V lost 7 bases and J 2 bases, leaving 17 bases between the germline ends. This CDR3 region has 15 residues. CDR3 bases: TGTGCCAGCACCCCCCGGGGTAACGTCAACTATGGCTACACCTTC. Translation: CASTPRGNVNYGYTF.

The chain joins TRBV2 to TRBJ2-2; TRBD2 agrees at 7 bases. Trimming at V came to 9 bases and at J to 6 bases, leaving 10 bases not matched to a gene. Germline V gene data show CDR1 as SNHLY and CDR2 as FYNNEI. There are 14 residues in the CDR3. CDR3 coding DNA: TGTGCCAGAGAACAGGCTAGCGGCTCCGGGGAGCTGTTTTTT. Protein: CAREQASGSGELFF.

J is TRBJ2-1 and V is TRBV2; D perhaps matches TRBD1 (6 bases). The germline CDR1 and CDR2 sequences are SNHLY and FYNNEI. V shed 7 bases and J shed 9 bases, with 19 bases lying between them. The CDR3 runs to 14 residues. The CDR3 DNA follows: TGTGCCAGCATCAAACAGGGTAGGGTTGGTGAGCAGTTCTTC. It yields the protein CASIKQGRVGEQFF.

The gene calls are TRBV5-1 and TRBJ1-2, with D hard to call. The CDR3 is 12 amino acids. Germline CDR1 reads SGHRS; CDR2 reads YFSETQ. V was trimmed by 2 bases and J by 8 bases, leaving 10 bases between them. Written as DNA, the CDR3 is TGCGCCAGCAGCTTAGAATCGAGGGGCTACACCTTC. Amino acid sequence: CASSLESRGYTF.

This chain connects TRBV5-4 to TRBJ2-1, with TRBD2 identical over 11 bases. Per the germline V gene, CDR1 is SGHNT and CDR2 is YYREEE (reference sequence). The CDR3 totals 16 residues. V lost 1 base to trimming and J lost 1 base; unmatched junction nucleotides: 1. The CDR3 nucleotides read TGTGCCAGCAGCTTGAGGACTAGCGGGTCCTACAATGAGCAGTTCTTC. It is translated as CASSLRTSGSYNEQFF.

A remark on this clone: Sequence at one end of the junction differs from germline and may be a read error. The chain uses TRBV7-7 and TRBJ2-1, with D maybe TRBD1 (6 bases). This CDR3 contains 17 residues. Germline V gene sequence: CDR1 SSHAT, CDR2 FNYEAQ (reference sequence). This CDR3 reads CASSLGAQGSSYNEQFF. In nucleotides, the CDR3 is TGTGCTAGCAGCTTAGGGGCACAGGGATCCTCCTACAATGAGCAGTTCTTC.

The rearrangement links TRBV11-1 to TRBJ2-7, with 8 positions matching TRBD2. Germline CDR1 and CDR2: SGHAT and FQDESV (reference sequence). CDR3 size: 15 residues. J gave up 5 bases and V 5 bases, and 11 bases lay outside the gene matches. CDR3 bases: TGTGCCAGCAGCCTCCGGACTAGCTTAAAAGACGAGCAGTACTTC. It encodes CASSLRTSLKDEQYF.

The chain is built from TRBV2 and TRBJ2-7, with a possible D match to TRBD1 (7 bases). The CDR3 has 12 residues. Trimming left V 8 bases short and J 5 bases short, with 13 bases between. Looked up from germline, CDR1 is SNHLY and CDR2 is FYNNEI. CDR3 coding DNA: TGTGCCAGCGGGAGGACAGGAAACGAGCAGTACTTC. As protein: CASGRTGNEQYF.

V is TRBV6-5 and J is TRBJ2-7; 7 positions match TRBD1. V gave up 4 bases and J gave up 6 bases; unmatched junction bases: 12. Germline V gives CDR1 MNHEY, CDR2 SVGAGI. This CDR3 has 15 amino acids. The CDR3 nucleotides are TGTGCCAGCAGTTTATCGCAGATGACAGGGCTCGAGCAGTACTTC. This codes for CASSLSQMTGLEQYF.

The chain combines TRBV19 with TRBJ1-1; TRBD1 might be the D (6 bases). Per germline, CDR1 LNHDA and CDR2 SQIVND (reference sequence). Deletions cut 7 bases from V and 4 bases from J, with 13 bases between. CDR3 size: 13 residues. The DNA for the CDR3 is TGTGCCAGTATGGCGACAGGAGGCACTGAAGCTTTCTTT. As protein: CASMATGGTEAFF. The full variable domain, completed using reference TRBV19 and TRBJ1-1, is DGGITQSPKYLFRKEGQNVTLSCEQNLNHDAMYWYRQDPGQGLRLIYYSQIVNDFQKGDIAEGYSVSREKKESFPLTVTSAQKNPTAFYLCASMATGGTEAFFGQGTRLTVV.

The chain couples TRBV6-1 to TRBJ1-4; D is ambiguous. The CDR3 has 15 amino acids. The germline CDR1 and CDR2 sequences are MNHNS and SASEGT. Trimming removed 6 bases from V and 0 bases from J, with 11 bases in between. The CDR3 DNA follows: TGTGCCAGCAGCCGCGCTCTGGCAACTAATGAAAAACTGTTTTTT. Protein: CASSRALATNEKLFF.

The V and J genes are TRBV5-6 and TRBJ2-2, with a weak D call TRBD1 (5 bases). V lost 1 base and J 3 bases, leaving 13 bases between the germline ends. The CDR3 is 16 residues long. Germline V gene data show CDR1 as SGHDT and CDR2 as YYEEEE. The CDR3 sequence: CASSLRQGIDTGELFF. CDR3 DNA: TGTGCCAGCAGCTTGCGGCAGGGTATAGACACCGGGGAGCTGTTTTTT.

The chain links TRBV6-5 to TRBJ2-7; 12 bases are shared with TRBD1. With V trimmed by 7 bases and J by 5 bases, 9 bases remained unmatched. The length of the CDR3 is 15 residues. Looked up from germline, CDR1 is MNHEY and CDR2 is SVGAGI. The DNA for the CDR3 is TGTGCCAGCACTTTCTGGGACAGGGGGCACCACGAGCAGTACTTC. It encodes CASTFWDRGHHEQYF.

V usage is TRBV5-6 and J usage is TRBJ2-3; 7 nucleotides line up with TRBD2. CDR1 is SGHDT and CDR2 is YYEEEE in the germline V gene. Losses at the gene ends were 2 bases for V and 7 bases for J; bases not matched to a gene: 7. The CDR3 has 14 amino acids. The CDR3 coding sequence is TGTGCCAGCAGCTTTGGGCAGGGAGGGAATACGCAGTATTTT. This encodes CASSFGQGGNTQYF.

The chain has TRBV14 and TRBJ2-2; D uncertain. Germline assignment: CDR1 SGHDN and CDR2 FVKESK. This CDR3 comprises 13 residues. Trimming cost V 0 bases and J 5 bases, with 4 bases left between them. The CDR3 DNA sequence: TGTGCCAGCAGCCAAGATCCAACCGGGGAGCTGTTTTTT. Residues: CASSQDPTGELFF. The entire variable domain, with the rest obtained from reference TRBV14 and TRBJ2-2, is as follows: EAGVTQFPSHSVIEKGQTVTLRCDPISGHDNLYWYRRVMGKEIKFLLHFVKESKQDESGMPNNRFLAERTGGTYSTLKVQPAELEDSGVYFCASSQDPTGELFFGEGSRLTVL.

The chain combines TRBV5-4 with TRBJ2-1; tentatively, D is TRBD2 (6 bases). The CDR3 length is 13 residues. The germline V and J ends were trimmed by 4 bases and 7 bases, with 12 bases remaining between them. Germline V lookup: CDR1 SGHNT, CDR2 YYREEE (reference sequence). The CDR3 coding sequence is TGTGCCAGCAGCCTGGAGGGCGGGAATGAGCAGTTCTTC. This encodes CASSLEGGNEQFF.

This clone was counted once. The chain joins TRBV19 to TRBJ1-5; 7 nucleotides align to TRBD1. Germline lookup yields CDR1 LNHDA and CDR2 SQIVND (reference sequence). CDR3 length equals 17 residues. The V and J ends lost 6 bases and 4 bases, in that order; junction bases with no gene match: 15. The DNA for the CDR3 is TGTGCCAGTAGCCCCTCGGGCGACAGGGTACGAAATCAGCCCCAGCATTTT. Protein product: CASSPSGDRVRNQPQHF. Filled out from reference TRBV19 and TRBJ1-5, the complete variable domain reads DGGITQSPKYLFRKEGQNVTLSCEQNLNHDAMYWYRQDPGQGLRLIYYSQIVNDFQKGDIAEGYSVSREKKESFPLTVTSAQKNPTAFYLCASSPSGDRVRNQPQHFGDGTRLSIL.

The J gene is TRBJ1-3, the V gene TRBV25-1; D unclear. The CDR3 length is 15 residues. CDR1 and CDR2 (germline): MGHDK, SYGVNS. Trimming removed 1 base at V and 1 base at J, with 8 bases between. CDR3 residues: CASSELRSSGNTIYF. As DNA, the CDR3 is TGTGCCAGCAGTGAATTAAGGAGTTCTGGAAACACCATATATTTT.

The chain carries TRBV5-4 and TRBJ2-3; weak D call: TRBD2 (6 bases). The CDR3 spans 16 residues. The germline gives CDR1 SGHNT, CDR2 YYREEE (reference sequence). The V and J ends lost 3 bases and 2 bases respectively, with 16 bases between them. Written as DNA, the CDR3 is TGTGCCAGCAGCTCCGGGGGTATTCATATCACAGATACGCAGTATTTT. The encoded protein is CASSSGGIHITDTQYF.

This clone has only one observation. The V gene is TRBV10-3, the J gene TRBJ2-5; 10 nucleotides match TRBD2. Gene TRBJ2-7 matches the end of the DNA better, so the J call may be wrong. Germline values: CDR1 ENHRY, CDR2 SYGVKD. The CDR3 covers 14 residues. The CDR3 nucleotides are TGTGCCATCAGCCAAGCGGGGGGGCCCTACGAGCAGTACTTC. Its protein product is CAISQAGGPYEQYF.

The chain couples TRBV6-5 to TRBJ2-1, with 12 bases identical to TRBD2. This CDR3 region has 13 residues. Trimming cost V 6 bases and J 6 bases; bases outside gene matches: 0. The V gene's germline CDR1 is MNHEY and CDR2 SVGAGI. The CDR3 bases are TGTGCCAGCAGACTAGCGGGGGGCAATGAGCAGTTCTTC. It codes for CASRLAGGNEQFF.

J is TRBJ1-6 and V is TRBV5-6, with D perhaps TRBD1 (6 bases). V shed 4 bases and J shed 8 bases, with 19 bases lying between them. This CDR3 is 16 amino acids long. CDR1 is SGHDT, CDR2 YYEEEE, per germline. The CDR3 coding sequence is TGTGCCAGCAGCCCCACTGGGACTAGGGGGGATTCACCCCTCCACTTT. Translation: CASSPTGTRGDSPLHF.